This T cell receptor (beta chain) was recorded in a study of cytomegalovirus exposure and HLA in healthy donors. Across the whole study: Some 85 million unique TCRs, all from HLA-typed donors, were included in an early release of the data.

The V gene lost 2 bases and the J gene lost 7 bases, with 9 bases spanning the gap. From germline, CDR1 is LNHDA and CDR2 SQIVND (reference sequence). This CDR3 contains 13 residues. The PCR had 60 Vbeta and 13 Jbeta primers. Assay: immunoSEQ multiplex PCR; the TCRdb copy retains only in-frame clones and omits some. The specimen's table records roughly 120,000 clones. The V and J genes are TRBV19 and TRBJ1-5; D unresolved. The origin of this receptor is a man younger than 35 in good health and CMV-seronegative. The sample comprised PBMCs. The CDR3 DNA sequence: TGTGCCAGTAGTATATTCCAGAGGCAGCCCCAGCATTTT. Translation gives CASSIFQRQPQHF. The full variable domain, its missing parts supplied by reference TRBV19 and TRBJ1-5, is DGGITQSPKYLFRKEGQNVTLSCEQNLNHDAMYWYRQDPGQGLRLIYYSQIVNDFQKGDIAEGYSVSREKKESFPLTVTSAQKNPTAFYLCASSIFQRQPQHFGDGTRLSIL.